This T cell receptor (beta chain) comes out of a study of naive and memory T cell subsets. Notes on the study in general: Naive repertoires, especially CD8, held a few larger clonotypes, possibly memory cells re-expressing CD45RA.

This clonotype has a handful of counts. What it binds is not known. Two oligonucleotides, mixed equimolar, formed the beta constant-region primer covering TRBC1 and TRBC2. Four rounds of PCR amplified the ligated cDNA using nested alpha and beta constant-region primers plus SP2. TCRdb recomputed calls from the UMI-ligation and nested PCR reads with MiXCR, one row per CDR3 protein. The sample carries approximately 140,000 distinct CDR3 sequences, approximately 24% recorded once. The V end was cut by 6 bases, the J end by 5 bases, with 9 bases between. Germline CDR1 and CDR2: ENHRY and SYGVKD. The length of the CDR3 is 12 residues.

This sequence originates from a human donor in good health. The material sequenced was naive CD4+ T cells from blood. This chain joins TRBV10-3 and TRBJ2-3; D tentatively reads TRBD1 or TRBD2 (5 bases each). The CDR3 nucleotides are TGTGCCATCAGGGTGGGGGAAGATACGCAGTATTTT. It translates to CAIRVGEDTQYF.